The present TCR beta chain was sequenced within a study of blood T cells in healthy people across ages. CDR1 MNHNY and CDR2 SVGAGI come from the germline V gene (reference sequence). Trimming removed 8 bases at V and 4 bases at J, with 11 bases between. The CDR3 extends over 12 amino acids. Primers used in a second PCR of roughly 6 to 12 cycles were a sample-barcoded 5' primer and a J-beta primer mix. All samples gave at least 2.5 million CDR3-containing paired-end reads. TCRdb independently ran MiXCR on the 5' RACE reads; one entry per CDR3 protein. Of about 800,000 distinct CDR3 sequences in the sample, approximately 25% were seen once. The data also belong to a second study, concerning T cells of mothers and their children. That paper notes: The yield was over 8.5 million TCR beta CDR3 reads from each mother and 2.5 million to 3 million from each child. The shaping of TCR recombination output by thymic selection is similar in related and unrelated pairs. Related mother-child pairs showed slightly higher but non-significant overlap than unrelated pairs.

The chain couples TRBV6-6 to TRBJ1-1; D perhaps matches TRBD1 (5 bases). This TCR was sampled from a boy under 18 in good health. Sequencing was done on a sample of blood. The CDR3 DNA follows: TGTGCCAGCGATACGGGGGTCACTGAAGCTTTCTTT. Amino acids: CASDTGVTEAFF.